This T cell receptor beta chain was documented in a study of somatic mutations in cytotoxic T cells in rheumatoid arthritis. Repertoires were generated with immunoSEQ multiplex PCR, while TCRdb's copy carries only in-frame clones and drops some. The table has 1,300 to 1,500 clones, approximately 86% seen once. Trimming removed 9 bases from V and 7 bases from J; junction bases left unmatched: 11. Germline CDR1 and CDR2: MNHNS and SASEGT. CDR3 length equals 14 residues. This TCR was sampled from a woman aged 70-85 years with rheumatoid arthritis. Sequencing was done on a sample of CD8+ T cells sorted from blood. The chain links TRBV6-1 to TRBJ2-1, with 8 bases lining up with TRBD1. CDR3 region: CASDFGTGWNEQFF. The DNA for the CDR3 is TGTGCCAGTGACTTTGGGACAGGTTGGAATGAGCAGTTCTTC.